This T cell receptor (beta chain) was obtained from a study of T cell changes during pregnancy in multiple sclerosis. CDR1 is SGHRS, CDR2 YFSETQ, per germline. The CDR3 runs 17 residues. Generated by immunoSEQ multiplex PCR, the TCRdb table keeps only in-frame clones and is missing some. The sample yields roughly 48,000 clones, roughly 92% seen once. About this clone itself: Its ends do not fully match the called genes, so a read error is possible. Other DNA sequences in this specimen translate into the identical CDR3.

The chain carries TRBV5-1 and TRBJ2-3, with 14 positions matching TRBD2. The source material was CD4+ T cells from peripheral blood mononuclear cells, sampled in the second trimester of pregnancy. This receptor was obtained from a female donor in good health, enrolled as a control in a pregnancy study. CDR3 in DNA: TGCGCCAGCAGCCCCGGACTAGCGGGAGGAGTAACAGATACACAGTATTTT. Its translation is CASSPGLAGGVTDTQYF.